This T cell receptor beta chain came from a study of beta chain features in type 1 diabetes. The wider study: Comparable age, gender and cell yields were observed in patients relative to healthy donors.

cDNA synthesis used the whole RNA isolate, giving expressed TCRB sequences. The assay was immunoSEQ multiplex PCR, and TCRdb's table has in-frame clones only and misses some. There are some 900,000 clones in the sample; 15% to 20% occur only once, and 0.02% to 0.025% lies in the top ten. Germline loops: CDR1 SGHDT, CDR2 YYEEEE. The CDR3 is 14 amino acids. Trimming at V came to 1 base and at J to 4 bases, leaving 3 bases not matched to a gene. This clone was counted only a few times. A single heparinised blood sample, averaging roughly 100 mL, was obtained per donor. The receptor's source is a woman aged 18-29 years in good health. Sequenced: naive CD4+ T cells from blood. The rearrangement joins TRBV5-6 to TRBJ2-5; 8 positions agree with TRBD2. CDR3 DNA sequence: TGTGCCAGCAGCTTGAGGACTAGCCCAGAGACCCAGTACTTC. This gives the protein CASSLRTSPETQYF.